This T cell receptor beta chain derives from a study of blood T cell repertoires in COVID-19. The Seattle site enrolled patients during active infection and followed them longitudinally. Original handling: The authors estimated nucleated cell counts from reference gene primer amplification. TCRdb keeps only in-frame clones here, not all; method: immunoSEQ multiplex PCR. The DNA gave D and trimming, while V, J and clone size come from that table. Of about 170,000 clones in the sample, 84% are singletons; the top ten hold around 2.7%. This CDR3 contains 14 residues. Germline V gene data show CDR1 as SGHTA and CDR2 as FQGTGA. Trimming cost V 5 bases and J 9 bases, with 17 bases left between them. This clone was recorded a few times.

The clonotype originates from a woman of 80 years or more with COVID-19, enrolled during active disease. V and J are TRBV7-3 and TRBJ1-3; no definite D call. The source material was peripheral blood. The CDR3 spells CASSPSSYGGTIYF. The CDR3 coding sequence is TGTGCCAGCAGCCCCTCATCCTACGGCGGCACCATATATTTT.